This T cell receptor beta chain was found in a study of identical twins. Overall study results and limits: Excess twin sharing in beta out-of-frame sequences was weaker. Out-of-frame TCR alpha sharing observed in monozygotic twins exceeded model estimates. Zero-insertion results could be subject to partial confounding by invariant MAIT and iNKT cells.

Notes on this clonotype: No antigen is known for it.

TCRdb fed the 5' RACE reads into MiXCR, producing one record per CDR3 protein. The sample records about 550,000 distinct CDR3 sequences, approximately 20% being singletons. These same data were also listed under a study on yellow fever vaccine responses in identical twins. That source reports: It has been reported that, in twins, the vaccine T cell response seemed partly convergent and partly personalized.

The source of this sequence is a woman aged 18-29 years in good health. Sequencing used CD4+ T cells sorted from blood.

The CDR3 region is CASAGTRGDNEQFF. The CDR3 nucleotides are TGTGCCAGCGCTGGAACCAGAGGAGACAATGAGCAGTTCTTC. The chain recombines TRBV6-1 with TRBJ2-1; D is unresolved. CDR3 length equals 14 residues. Germline-derived CDR1 and CDR2 are MNHNS and SASEGT. V lost 8 bases and J lost 5, with 16 bases in between.